This TCR beta chain was sequenced for a study of OX40 agonist ivuxolimab in advanced cancers. Overall study context: Dose-escalation patients were diagnosed with hepatocellular carcinoma, melanoma, renal cell cancer or head and neck cancer.

The CDR3 sequence is 14 residues long. Trimming cost V 5 bases and J 6 bases; bases outside gene matches: 8. Per germline, CDR1 MNHEY and CDR2 SMNVEV (reference sequence). TCRdb's table, derived via immunoSEQ multiplex PCR, lists solely in-frame clones and lacks some. The table shows roughly 100,000 clones, with about 90% occurring only once. The chain joins TRBV27 to TRBJ2-7; 9 bases agree with TRBD1. This clonotype originated in an adult with an advanced solid tumor such as melanoma, head and neck, liver or kidney cancer. The material sequenced was CD4+ or CD8+ T cells sorted from blood, taken in a trial of the OX40 agonist ivuxolimab. The chain's CDR3 is CASSRGQGNSEQYF. CDR3 DNA: TGTGCCAGCAGTAGGGGACAGGGAAATTCCGAGCAGTACTTC.